This TCR beta chain originates from a study of OX40 agonist ivuxolimab in advanced cancers. Study-wide findings and caveats: Circulating CD4+ and CD8+ T cells showed clonal expansion by week 6 at 0.1 to 3.0 mg/kg. Certain nonresponding patients likewise had low normalized T-cell clonal expansion.

Germline assignment: CDR1 SGDLS and CDR2 YYNGEE. V shed 4 bases and J shed 1 base, with 11 bases lying between them. This CDR3 has 14 amino acids. Data came from immunoSEQ multiplex PCR; TCRdb stores just in-frame clones and leaves some out. The sample comprises 55,000 to 80,000 clones, approximately 89% of which are singletons, and 12% rests with the top ten. Details on this clone: Its target is unknown.

The receptor was isolated from an adult with an advanced solid tumor such as melanoma, head and neck, liver or kidney cancer. The source material was CD4+ or CD8+ T cells sorted from blood, sampled in a trial of the OX40 agonist ivuxolimab. The chain couples TRBV9 to TRBJ2-5; no clear D. CDR3: CASSPHWVQETQYF. Here the CDR3 DNA reads TGTGCCAGCAGCCCCCATTGGGTCCAAGAGACCCAGTACTTC.